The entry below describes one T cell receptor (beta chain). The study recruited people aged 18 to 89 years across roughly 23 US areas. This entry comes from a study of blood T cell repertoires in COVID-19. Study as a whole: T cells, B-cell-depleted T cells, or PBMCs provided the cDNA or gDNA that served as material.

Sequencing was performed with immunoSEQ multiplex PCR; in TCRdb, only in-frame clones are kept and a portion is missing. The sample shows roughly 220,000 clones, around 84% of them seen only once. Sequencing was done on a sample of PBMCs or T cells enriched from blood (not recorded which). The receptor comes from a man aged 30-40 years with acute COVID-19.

The CDR3 bases are TGTGCCATCAGTGCGGAGCGGGGGAAAGGTGATACGCAGTATTTT. Translation: CAISAERGKGDTQYF. J is TRBJ2-3 and V is TRBV10-3; 8 bases are a match to TRBD2. Germline V gene sequence: CDR1 ENHRY, CDR2 SYGVKD. Losses at the gene ends were 4 bases for V and 6 bases for J; bases not matched to a gene: 9. The CDR3 totals 15 residues.